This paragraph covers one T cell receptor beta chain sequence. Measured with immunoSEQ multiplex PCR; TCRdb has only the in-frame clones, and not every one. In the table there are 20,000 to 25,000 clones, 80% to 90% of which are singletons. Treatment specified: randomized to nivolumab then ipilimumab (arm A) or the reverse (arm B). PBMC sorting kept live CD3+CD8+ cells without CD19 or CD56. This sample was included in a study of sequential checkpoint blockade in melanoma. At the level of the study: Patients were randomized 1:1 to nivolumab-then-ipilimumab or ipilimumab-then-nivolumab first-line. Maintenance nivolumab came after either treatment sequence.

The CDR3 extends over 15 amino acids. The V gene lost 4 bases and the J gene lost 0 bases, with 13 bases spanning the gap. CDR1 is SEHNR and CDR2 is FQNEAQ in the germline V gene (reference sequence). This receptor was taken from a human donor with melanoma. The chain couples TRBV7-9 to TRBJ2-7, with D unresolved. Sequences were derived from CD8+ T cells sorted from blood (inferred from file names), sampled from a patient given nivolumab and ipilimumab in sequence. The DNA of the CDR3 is TGTGCCAGCAGCTCGGCGTACGACATCTCCTACGAGCAGTACTTC. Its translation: CASSSAYDISYEQYF.